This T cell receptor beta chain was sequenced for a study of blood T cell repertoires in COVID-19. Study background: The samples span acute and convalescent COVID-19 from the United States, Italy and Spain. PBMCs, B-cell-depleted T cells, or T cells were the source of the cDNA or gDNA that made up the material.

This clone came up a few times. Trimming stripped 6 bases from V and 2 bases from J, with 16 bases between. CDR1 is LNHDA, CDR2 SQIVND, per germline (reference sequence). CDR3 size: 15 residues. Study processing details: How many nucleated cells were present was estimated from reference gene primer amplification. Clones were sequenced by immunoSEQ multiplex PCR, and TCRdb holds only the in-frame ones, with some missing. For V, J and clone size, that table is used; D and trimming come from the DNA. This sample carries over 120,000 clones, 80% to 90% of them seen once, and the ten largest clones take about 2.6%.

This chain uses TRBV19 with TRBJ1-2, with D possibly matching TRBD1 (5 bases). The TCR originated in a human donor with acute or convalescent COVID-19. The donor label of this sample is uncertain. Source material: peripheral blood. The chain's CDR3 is CASRNRRNKNYGYTF. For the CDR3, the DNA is TGTGCCAGTAGAAACAGGAGAAACAAAAACTATGGCTACACCTTC. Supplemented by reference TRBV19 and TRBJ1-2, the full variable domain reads DGGITQSPKYLFRKEGQNVTLSCEQNLNHDAMYWYRQDPGQGLRLIYYSQIVNDFQKGDIAEGYSVSREKKESFPLTVTSAQKNPTAFYLCASRNRRNKNYGYTFGSGTRLTVV.